This passage covers 20 T cell receptor beta chains from one sample sequenced in a study of patients and donors after allogeneic stem cell transplantation. TCRdb re-analysed the RT-PCR reads in MiXCR, keeping a single row per CDR3 protein. The sample has 800,000 to 1,000,000 distinct CDR3 sequences, more than 15% seen once. Sequenced input: blood, either unsorted or a sorted T cell fraction (not recorded which). These receptors were obtained from a human donor who was either an allogeneic HSCT recipient or a stem cell or donor lymphocyte infusion donor (not recorded which). It is not recorded whose cells these are; they may come from a transplant donor.

The chain carries TRBV4-3 and TRBJ1-6, with TRBD1 as a possible D gene (5 bases). CDR1 is LGHNA and CDR2 is YSLEER in the germline V gene. The CDR3 has 15 amino acids. V was trimmed by 0 bases and J by 10 bases, leaving 13 bases between them. The chain's CDR3 is CASSQDPGFGSPLHF. For the CDR3, the DNA is TGCGCCAGCAGCCAAGATCCAGGGTTTGGGTCACCCCTCCACTTT.

This chain connects TRBV7-2 to TRBJ1-1; D not resolved. V was cut by 5 bases and J by 0 bases, with 16 bases left in between. CDR1 SGHTA and CDR2 FQGNSA come from the germline V gene. The CDR3 contains 16 residues. The CDR3 nucleotides are TGTGCCAGCAGCGCAATACGGTTCTCCATGAACACTGAAGCTTTCTTT. Protein sequence: CASSAIRFSMNTEAFF.

This clonotype appeared a few times. This chain links TRBV5-1 with TRBJ2-1; D is perhaps TRBD1 (5 bases). The CDR3 covers 12 residues. Trimming shortened V by 2 bases and J by 9 bases, and 9 bases separated the two germline ends. Germline CDR1 and CDR2: SGHRS and YFSETQ. The CDR3 DNA reads TGCGCCAGCAGCTTCCCAGGGATTGAGCAGTTCTTC. Protein product: CASSFPGIEQFF.

This clonotype has more than one count but fewer than ten. The genes are TRBV25-1 and TRBJ2-7; unclear D gene. The germline gives CDR1 MGHDK, CDR2 SYGVNS. With 6 bases removed from V and 5 bases from J, the gap between germline ends came to 11 bases. The CDR3 contains 12 residues. The CDR3 nucleotides read TGTGCCAGCAGCCTGGCTAGAAACGAGCAGTACTTC. It yields the protein CASSLARNEQYF.

In its sample, this clonotype was seen a few times. The chain combines TRBV11-1 with TRBJ1-1; D is unclear. The CDR3 has 14 residues. Per the germline V gene, CDR1 is SGHAT and CDR2 is FQDESV (reference sequence). Between the trimmed V and J ends, which lost 5 bases and 0 bases, there was a span of 10 bases. Here the CDR3 reads CASSHHTVNTEAFF. The DNA for the CDR3 is TGTGCCAGCAGCCACCATACCGTGAACACTGAAGCTTTCTTT.

The chain uses TRBV12-3 or TRBV12-4 and TRBJ2-1; TRBD2 matches at 10 bases. The CDR3 runs 16 residues. Losses at the gene ends were 3 bases for V and 7 bases for J; bases not matched to a gene: 9. CDR3 nucleotides: TGTGCCAGCAGTTTCGGTCTAGCGGGAGATATAAATGAGCAGTTCTTC. It is translated as CASSFGLAGDINEQFF.

This clonotype came up many times. The J gene is TRBJ1-2, the V gene TRBV12-3 or TRBV12-4, with TRBD1 matching over 10 bases. The CDR3 is made up of 14 amino acids. The V gene end was trimmed by 6 bases and the J gene end by 4 bases; junction bases not matched to a gene: 5. In nucleotides, the CDR3 is TGTGCCAGCAGCCCCAGGACAGGGGGCTATGGCTACACCTTC. It encodes CASSPRTGGYGYTF.

There are a few counts of this clonotype. The chain carries TRBV11-1 and TRBJ2-2; possibly TRBD2 for D (6 bases). CDR3 length equals 18 residues. Germline V gene data show CDR1 as SGHAT and CDR2 as FQDESV (reference sequence). The germline V and J ends were trimmed by 6 bases and 6 bases, with 26 bases remaining between them. CDR3: CASSPFNGLAVSAGELFF. The CDR3 DNA follows: TGTGCCAGCAGTCCTTTTAATGGATTAGCGGTTTCCGCCGGGGAGCTGTTTTTT.

The sample holds a few counts of this clonotype. V usage is TRBV7-6 and J usage is TRBJ2-3; D is unresolved. CDR1 and CDR2 from the germline V gene are SGHVS and FNYEAQ. V lost 5 bases, J lost 2 bases, and 11 bases lay in between. This CDR3 region has 14 residues. As DNA, the CDR3 is TGTGCCAGCAGCGTCCACCTTCTCACAGATACGCAGTATTTT. This sequence encodes CASSVHLLTDTQYF.

The chain carries TRBV30 and TRBJ2-7, with a possible D match to TRBD2 (5 bases). The CDR3 loop spans 13 amino acids. The V gene's germline CDR1 is GTSNPN and CDR2 SVGIG (reference sequence). Between the trimmed V and J ends, which lost 1 base and 6 bases, there was a span of 13 bases. CDR3 in amino acids: CAWSGLGRGEQYF. CDR3 coding DNA: TGTGCCTGGAGTGGACTGGGTCGGGGCGAGCAGTACTTC.

This clonotype was seen only a few times. The rearrangement links TRBV9 to TRBJ1-2; D may be TRBD1 (5 bases). Trimming left V 4 bases short and J 7 bases short, with 20 bases between. There are 15 residues in the CDR3. Germline V gives CDR1 SGDLS, CDR2 YYNGEE. The CDR3 loop is CASSPPGDPEGGYTF. In DNA form, the CDR3 reads TGTGCCAGCAGCCCCCCCGGGGACCCTGAGGGTGGCTACACCTTC. The variable domain in full, completed from reference TRBV9 and TRBJ1-2, reads DSGVTQTPKHLITATGQRVTLRCSPRSGDLSVYWYQQSLDQGLQFLIQYYNGEERAKGNILERFSAQQFPDLHSELNLSSLELGDSALYFCASSPPGDPEGGYTFGSGTRLTVV.

The chain is built from TRBV4-1 and TRBJ2-2; 10 bases are shared with TRBD2. V shed 1 base and J 4 bases; nucleotides not matched to a gene: 6. The CDR3 is 17 amino acids. Germline CDR1 and CDR2: MGHRA and YSYEKL. The CDR3 DNA reads TGCGCCAGCAGCCAAGGCCCGGGACTAGCGTCCACCGGGGAGCTGTTTTTT. This gives the protein CASSQGPGLASTGELFF.

There are a few counts of this clonotype. The rearrangement uses TRBV6-1 and TRBJ2-1; 9 positions match TRBD2. Losses at the gene ends were 2 bases for V and 3 bases for J; bases not matched to a gene: 8. The CDR3 totals 17 residues. Per the germline V gene, CDR1 is MNHNS and CDR2 is SASEGT. CDR3 in amino acids: CASSELGTSYDYNEQFF. The CDR3, as DNA: TGTGCCAGCAGTGAACTTGGGACTAGCTACGACTACAATGAGCAGTTCTTC.

The rearrangement uses TRBV5-4 and TRBJ1-1; 11 bases agree with TRBD1. CDR3 size: 16 residues. Germline V lookup: CDR1 SGHNT, CDR2 YYREEE (reference sequence). V lost 5 bases to trimming and J lost 4 bases; unmatched junction nucleotides: 10. The CDR3 spells CASSSGTGGLLTEAFF. CDR3 in DNA: TGTGCCAGCAGTTCCGGGACAGGGGGACTGCTCACTGAAGCTTTCTTT. The entire variable domain, with the rest obtained from reference TRBV5-4 and TRBJ1-1, is as follows: ETGVTQSPTHLIKTRGQQVTLRCSSQSGHNTVSWYQQALGQGPQFIFQYYREEENGRGNFPPRFSGLQFPNYSSELNVNALELDDSALYLCASSSGTGGLLTEAFFGQGTRLTVV.

There are a few counts of this clonotype. V gene TRBV29-1 combines with J gene TRBJ2-1, with D uncertain. Per the germline V gene, CDR1 is SQVTM and CDR2 is ANQGSEA. V dropped 5 bases and J dropped 7 bases, with 9 bases sitting between them. The CDR3 is made up of 11 amino acids. CDR3 amino acids: CSVSTQNEQFF. CDR3 DNA sequence: TGCAGCGTTTCGACCCAAAATGAGCAGTTCTTC.

The CDR3 DNA follows: TGCGCCAGCAGCCAAGTCGGAGTGGTAGAGACCCAGTACTTC. Its translation is CASSQVGVVETQYF. The rearrangement links TRBV4-1 to TRBJ2-5; D is unclear. The CDR3 sequence is 14 residues long. Deletions cut 1 base from V and 4 bases from J, with 10 bases between. The germline V gene encodes CDR1 MGHRA and CDR2 YSYEKL.

The chain carries TRBV30 and TRBJ2-7; TRBD1 aligns across 9 bases. The germline gives CDR1 GTSNPN, CDR2 SVGIG (reference sequence). Germline trimming cut 1 base from V and 4 bases from J; bases unmatched to any gene: 2. The CDR3 contains 13 residues. CDR3 sequence: CAWSGDRAYEQYF. CDR3 DNA: TGTGCCTGGAGTGGGGACAGGGCTTACGAGCAGTACTTC.

This chain uses TRBV12-5 with TRBJ2-7, with 9 bases lining up with TRBD1. The CDR3 is made up of 20 amino acids. J lost 1 base, V lost 0 bases, and 16 bases had no gene match. Germline CDR1 and CDR2: LGHNT and FRNRAP. CDR3 coding DNA: TGTGCTAGTGGTTTGGTACTGGGGACAGGGAACCTCGGGGAGTCCTACGAGCAGTACTTC. Encoded protein: CASGLVLGTGNLGESYEQYF.

To note about this clonotype: Sequence at one end of the junction differs from germline and may be a read error. V is TRBV30 and J is TRBJ2-1; TRBD2 is a possible D gene (5 bases). The germline V gene encodes CDR1 GTSNPN and CDR2 SVGIG (reference sequence). CDR3 length: 11 residues. CDR3 residues: CAGVESTEQFF. In DNA, the CDR3 is TGCGCCGGGGTAGAGTCAACTGAGCAGTTCTTC.

Many counts were recorded for this clonotype. The chain uses TRBV29-1 and TRBJ1-5; the match to TRBD1 covers 7 bases. CDR1 is SQVTM, CDR2 ANQGSEA, per germline. The CDR3 length is 13 residues. Losses at the gene ends were 6 bases for V and 6 bases for J; bases not matched to a gene: 8. This CDR3 is CSVGQERGQPQHF. CDR3 nucleotides: TGCAGCGTAGGACAGGAGCGTGGTCAGCCCCAGCATTTT.